The source of this TCR beta chain is a study of cytomegalovirus exposure and HLA in healthy donors (dated by TCRdb to about 2017). About the investigation overall: A later analysis indicated that the roughly 120 validation repertoires were generated on the platform also employed for the approximately 700 repertoires of the first cohort. The study was designed to test whether signatures of past pathogen exposure could be identified by cataloging public T cell receptors. In addition to the first cohort of roughly 700 subjects, a separate validation cohort of about 120 different subjects was used. The study combined high-throughput TCR immunosequencing, statistical association of individual TCRs with disease status, and machine learning to predict cytomegalovirus infection status.

Libraries were built with the immunoSEQ multiplex PCR assay. The authors' analysis ran thus. A statistical classification framework was built for diagnosing cytomegalovirus status from the catalog of TCR beta chain sequences. The clones in this table, taken by TCRdb from immuneACCESS, are in-frame only. Not every clone is retained; where verified, under half of the shortfall comes from an unresolved V gene, and the cause of the rest is unknown. The D gene and trimming were derived from the DNA, and the V and J assignments and clone size from that table. The sample table lists about 150,000 clones, approximately 89% of them with a count of one. Together, the top ten hold 0.55% to 0.8% of the sample. Note on this clone: Its binding antigen is unknown. No much larger clone is present one base from it, and per-base qualities are unavailable.

Donors formed part of the validation cohort, which comprised about 120 subjects and was distinct from the first cohort of several hundred subjects. Paper-wide results and their limitations: The validation cohort had no HLA typing available for a later analysis, so co-occurrence within that cohort was assessed over all 130 or so repertoires. According to the authors, the approach could potentially be generalized to other disease states and immunological phenotypes. In vitro tests confirmed that a few of the cytomegalovirus-associated TCR beta chains recognize cytomegalovirus antigens. A later analysis found that TCRs clustered in the first cohort also tended to co-occur in the roughly 120 validation repertoires, with approximately 93% of cluster scores above 0. Most TCR sequences were seen in very few donors, while some public TCRs were found in many individuals. In both the original and validation cohorts, the classifier was reported to diagnose cytomegalovirus status with high specificity and sensitivity. A total of 150 to 200 TCR beta chains were listed by the study as associated with cytomegalovirus.

V lost 3 bases and J lost 6 bases; the stretch between them is 14 bases long. From its cysteine to its phenylalanine, the CDR3 spans 14 amino acids. The read is trimmed to its CDR3 DNA, 42 bases read in frame from base 1. The germline V gene (reference sequence) sets CDR1 to SEHNR and CDR2 to FQNEAQ. The sequence is built from TRBV7-9 and TRBJ1-2; a confident D gene designation cannot be given. Material: PBMCs. This sequence originates from a man between 18 and 35 years old in good health and CMV-seronegative. The DNA sequence follows: TGTGCCAGCAGCTTGGAGGTTGCGGGCCATGGCTACACCTTC. Translation gives CASSLEVAGHGYTF.